A single sample is the source of the 21 T cell receptor beta chains below, sequenced in a study of cytomegalovirus exposure and HLA in healthy donors. This PCR relied on a set of 60 Vbeta primers and 13 Jbeta primers. Only in-frame clones appear in the TCRdb table, and some are missing; sequencing was by immunoSEQ multiplex PCR. The sample has about 110,000 clones, about four fifths seen once; the top ten hold roughly 6%. The sample consisted of PBMCs. These receptors were obtained from a woman aged 45-65 years in good health and CMV-seropositive.

V and J are TRBV19 and TRBJ2-1; no firm D call. This CDR3 contains 14 residues. Trimming took off 0 bases at V and 9 bases at J, with 12 bases between the two ends. Germline CDR1 reads LNHDA; CDR2 reads SQIVND (reference sequence). Here the CDR3 DNA reads TGTGCCAGTAGTATAGACTCGTGGCGGAGTGAGCAGTTCTTC. Residues: CASSIDSWRSEQFF.

The rearrangement uses TRBV18 and TRBJ2-5; 7 bases align to TRBD2. The end of the DNA is better explained by TRBJ2-7, so the J call may be wrong. The CDR3 contains 13 residues. Germline V CDR1 and CDR2: KGHSH, LQKENI. The CDR3 DNA follows: TGTGCCAGCTCACCCGGGACTACCTACGAGCAGTACTTC. Translating it yields CASSPGTTYEQYF.

This rearrangement joins TRBV7-3 to TRBJ2-5; TRBD1 might be the D (6 bases). Trimming left V 1 base short and J 11 bases short, with 14 bases between. Per germline, CDR1 SGHTA and CDR2 FQGTGA. This CDR3 is built from 13 residues. Written as DNA, the CDR3 is TGTGCCAGCAGCTTAAGACAGGACTCGGGGCAGTACTTC. Protein sequence: CASSLRQDSGQYF.

The chain uses TRBV7-3 and TRBJ2-2; no clear D gene. The CDR3 is 14 amino acids. The ends were cut back, 1 base at V and 6 bases at J, with 9 bases in the middle. Germline CDR1 and CDR2: SGHTA and FQGTGA. Here the CDR3 DNA reads TGTGCCAGCAGCTTAAACCCCCCGGCCGGGGAGCTGTTTTTT. As protein: CASSLNPPAGELFF.

The chain recombines TRBV6-1 with TRBJ2-3; 13 bases map to TRBD2. The V and J ends lost 4 bases and 2 bases, in that order; junction bases with no gene match: 3. The germline V gene has CDR1 MNHNS and CDR2 SASEGT. This CDR3 region has 16 residues. Here the CDR3 DNA reads TGTGCCAGCAGTGCGACTAGCGGGGGGCTCACAGATACGCAGTATTTT. This sequence encodes CASSATSGGLTDTQYF.

This chain joins TRBV28 and TRBJ1-1, with 8 bases lining up with TRBD1. The CDR3 is 11 residues long. Losses at the gene ends were 11 bases for V and 4 bases for J; bases not matched to a gene: 3. Germline V gene lookup returns CDR1 MDHEN and CDR2 SYDVKM. In DNA, the CDR3 is TGTGCCGTAGACAGGGGCACTGAAGCTTTCTTT. Translated, it gives CAVDRGTEAFF.

In nucleotides, the CDR3 is TGTGCCAGCAGCCCCCGCGCGGTCGGAAATCAGCCCCAGCATTTT. Protein product: CASSPRAVGNQPQHF. V and J are TRBV7-2 and TRBJ1-5; no definite D call. CDR3 length: 15 residues. V lost 5 bases and J 4 bases, leaving 15 bases between the germline ends. Germline lookup yields CDR1 SGHTA and CDR2 FQGNSA.

On this clone: One end of the junction is discordant with germline, which a read error may explain. The genes are TRBV7-9 and TRBJ2-2; possible D gene TRBD2, 6 bases. Germline lookup yields CDR1 SEHNR and CDR2 FQNEAQ (reference sequence). The CDR3 has 15 amino acids. The CDR3 region has the DNA TGTTCCAGCAGCCCCATGGGGGGGAACACCGGGGAGCTGTTTTTT. Translated: CSSSPMGGNTGELFF. Supplemented by reference TRBV7-9 and TRBJ2-2, the full variable domain reads DTGVSQNPRHKITKRGQNVTFRCDPISEHNRLYWYRQTLGQGPEFLTYFQNEAQLEKSRLLSDRFSAERPKGSFSTLEIQRTEQGDSAMYLCSSSPMGGNTGELFFGEGSRLTVL.

The chain uses TRBV4-1 and TRBJ1-1; D call uncertain. CDR3 length: 14 amino acids. Germline CDR1 is MGHRA and CDR2 is YSYEKL. The V end lost 8 bases, the J end lost 1 base, and 14 bases lay between the germline ends. This CDR3 is CASGPPGRNTEAFF. The CDR3 DNA follows: TGCGCCAGCGGGCCCCCTGGGAGGAACACTGAAGCTTTCTTT.

The genes are TRBV19 and TRBJ2-7; maybe TRBD2 (5 bases). Germline assignment: CDR1 LNHDA and CDR2 SQIVND (reference sequence). Trimming took off 2 bases at V and 3 bases at J, with 8 bases between the two ends. This CDR3 is 13 amino acids long. The DNA for the CDR3 is TGTGCCAGTAGTATAAGAGGGTTCTACGAGCAGTACTTC. This encodes CASSIRGFYEQYF.

The chain carries TRBV6-5 and TRBJ1-1, with D possibly TRBD1 on 5 matching bases. V dropped 4 bases and J dropped 3 bases, with 12 bases sitting between them. The CDR3 is 14 residues long. Looked up from germline, CDR1 is MNHEY and CDR2 is SVGAGI. The CDR3 loop reads CASSSQGWYTEAFF. As DNA, the CDR3 is TGTGCCAGCAGTTCCCAGGGTTGGTACACTGAAGCTTTCTTT.

This clone appeared a single time. The sample holds other DNA sequences that translate to the same CDR3. The CDR3 sequence: CASSPLSYGYTF. The CDR3 DNA is TGTGCCAGCAGTCCCCTCAGCTATGGCTACACCTTC. The chain employs TRBV28 and TRBJ1-2; D remains ambiguous. This CDR3 has 12 residues. Germline CDR1 reads MDHEN; CDR2 reads SYDVKM. V was trimmed by 5 bases and J by 4 bases, leaving 8 bases between them.

The chain joins TRBV5-1 to TRBJ2-7, with D tentatively TRBD2 (6 bases). CDR1 and CDR2 from the germline V gene are SGHRS and YFSETQ. The CDR3 is made up of 18 amino acids. The V end lost 4 bases, the J end lost 2 bases, and 25 bases lay between the germline ends. The CDR3 DNA reads TGCGCCAGCAGCCTACCTAAGAATCCGGGACTTCAGACCTACGAGCAGTACTTC. It specifies CASSLPKNPGLQTYEQYF.

This clone was counted many times. The V call is TRBV13, the J call TRBJ1-1; no clear D gene. Deletions cut 4 bases from V and 0 bases from J, with 9 bases between. The CDR3 runs 14 residues. The V gene's germline CDR1 is PRHDT and CDR2 FYEKMQ (reference sequence). This CDR3 reads CASSSNSMNTEAFF. The CDR3 nucleotides are TGTGCCAGCAGCTCGAACAGTATGAACACTGAAGCTTTCTTT. Variable domain in full (rest from reference TRBV13 and TRBJ1-1): AAGVIQSPRHLIKEKRETATLKCYPIPRHDTVYWYQQGPGQDPQFLISFYEKMQSDKGSIPDRFSAQQFSDYHSELNMSSLELGDSALYFCASSSNSMNTEAFFGQGTRLTVV.

The rearrangement links TRBV19 to TRBJ2-1; possibly TRBD2 for D (5 bases). Trimming stripped 10 bases from V and 10 bases from J, with 14 bases between. This CDR3 has 11 residues. Germline-derived CDR1 and CDR2 are LNHDA and SQIVND (reference sequence). The CDR3 reads CATLRDGEQFF. As DNA, the CDR3 is TGTGCCACCTTGAGGGATGGGGAGCAGTTCTTC.

The V and J genes are TRBV28 and TRBJ1-4; no firm D call. This CDR3 region has 17 residues. Germline CDR1 reads MDHEN; CDR2 reads SYDVKM. Trimming took 5 bases from V and 0 from J, leaving 16 bases between them. The CDR3 sequence is CASSPVGLQTTNEKLFF. The CDR3, as DNA: TGTGCCAGCAGTCCGGTCGGTTTACAGACAACTAATGAAAAACTGTTTTTT. Complete variable domain (other parts from reference TRBV28 and TRBJ1-4): DVKVTQSSRYLVKRTGEKVFLECVQDMDHENMFWYRQDPGLGLRLIYFSYDVKMKEKGDIPEGYSVSREKKERFSLILESASTNQTSMYLCASSPVGLQTTNEKLFFGSGTQLSVL.

A note on this clone: The identical CDR3 is also encoded by other nucleotide sequences in the sample. The V gene is TRBV4-2, the J gene TRBJ1-6; the match to TRBD1 covers 8 bases. Trimming cost V 3 bases and J 7 bases; bases outside gene matches: 5. Germline CDR1 reads LGHNA; CDR2 reads YNFKEQ. The CDR3 has 15 residues. The CDR3 nucleotides read TGTGCCAGCAGCCACTCGGACAGGGAAAATTCACCCCTCCACTTT. Translation gives CASSHSDRENSPLHF.

The chain couples TRBV28 to TRBJ2-1; 7 positions match TRBD1. This CDR3 contains 12 residues. Per the germline V gene, CDR1 is MDHEN and CDR2 is SYDVKM. J lost 9 bases, V lost 5 bases, and 4 bases had no gene match. The CDR3 sequence: CASSAGTAEQFF. The CDR3 bases are TGTGCCAGCAGTGCCGGGACAGCTGAGCAGTTCTTC.

The chain couples TRBV11-3 to TRBJ2-1; TRBD2 matches 8 bases. Trimming cost V 4 bases and J 3 bases; bases outside gene matches: 5. The V gene's germline CDR1 is SGHNT and CDR2 YENEEA. The CDR3 consists of 15 residues. In DNA form, the CDR3 reads TGTGCCAGCAGCTCGGGGGGGCCCAACTACAATGAGCAGTTCTTC. Protein: CASSSGGPNYNEQFF.

The chain links TRBV7-2 to TRBJ2-5; 9 positions match TRBD1. The DNA end is a closer match to TRBJ2-7, so the J assignment may be wrong. The germline V gene has CDR1 SGHTA and CDR2 FQGNSA. The length of the CDR3 is 15 residues. The CDR3 is CASSLQGQGIYEQYF. CDR3 nucleotide sequence: TGTGCCAGCAGCTTACAGGGACAGGGTATATACGAGCAGTACTTC.

The V and J genes are TRBV7-3 and TRBJ1-2; 8 positions match TRBD1. V lost 3 bases, J lost 8 bases, and 5 bases stayed unmatched. Germline V CDR1 and CDR2: SGHTA, FQGTGA. The CDR3 runs 13 residues. CDR3 loop: CASSFRDRRGYTF. The CDR3 bases are TGTGCCAGCAGCTTCCGGGACAGGAGGGGCTACACCTTC. The whole variable domain, remainder taken from reference TRBV7-3 and TRBJ1-2, is GAGVSQTPSNKVTEKGKYVELRCDPISGHTALYWYRQSLGQGPEFLIYFQGTGAADDSGLPNDRFFAVRPEGSVSTLKIQRTERGDSAVYLCASSFRDRRGYTFGSGTRLTVV.